The 3 T cell receptor beta chains presented below share a single source sample, sequenced in a study of blood T cell repertoires in COVID-19. Produced via immunoSEQ multiplex PCR; TCRdb's table is partial and in-frame only. The repertoire has more than 120,000 clones, approximately 88% of them found once; the top ten carry around 4.8%. Source material: peripheral blood. Every receptor here comes from a human donor in a cohort sampled during active COVID-19.

V is TRBV24-1 and J is TRBJ2-7; the D gene is possibly TRBD1 (6 bases). The CDR3 extends over 14 amino acids. V was cut by 8 bases and J by 0 bases, with 13 bases left in between. Germline V gene lookup returns CDR1 KGHDR and CDR2 SFDVKD. The CDR3 DNA is TGTGCCACCAACTGGGACACCACCTCCTACGAGCAGTACGTC. Translating it yields CATNWDTTSYEQYV.

The chain combines TRBV6-4 with TRBJ1-1, with D tentatively TRBD1 (6 bases). CDR1 and CDR2 (germline): MRHNA, SNTAGT. Trimming cost V 6 bases and J 0 bases, with 11 bases left between them. The CDR3 extends over 14 amino acids. The CDR3 nucleotides read TGTGCCAGCAGGACCGACAGGATGAACACTGAAGCTTTCTTT. Translating gives CASRTDRMNTEAFF.

Only one count was recorded for this clone. The rearrangement links TRBV30 to TRBJ2-3; unclear D gene. Per the germline V gene, CDR1 is GTSNPN and CDR2 is SVGIG (reference sequence). This CDR3 region has 15 residues. The V gene lost 0 bases and the J gene lost 1 base, with 11 bases spanning the gap. In DNA form, the CDR3 reads TGTGCCTGGAGTGTAGGCGGCACCGGCACAGATACGCAGTATTTT. It translates to CAWSVGGTGTDTQYF.